The 27 T cell receptor beta chains given below trace back to one sample, sequenced in a study of blood T cell repertoires in COVID-19. Clones were sequenced by immunoSEQ multiplex PCR, and TCRdb holds only the in-frame ones, with some missing. Among 200,000 to 300,000 clones listed, 70% to 90% were seen once. Input material: peripheral blood. The receptors originated from a woman aged 55-70 years with COVID-19, enrolled during active disease.

This clone was observed once. The V call is TRBV6-1, the J call TRBJ2-7, with D possibly being TRBD1 (7 bases). Germline CDR1 reads MNHNS; CDR2 reads SASEGT. The ends were cut back, 3 bases at V and 5 bases at J, with 14 bases in the middle. This CDR3 region has 14 residues. CDR3 in amino acids: CASSETGRRDEQYF. CDR3 nucleotides: TGTGCCAGCAGTGAGACAGGGAGGCGGGACGAGCAGTACTTC.

The chain employs TRBV6-5 and TRBJ2-1, with 7 bases identical to TRBD2. The ends lost 6 bases at V and 9 bases at J; junction bases unmatched: 5. The germline gives CDR1 MNHEY, CDR2 SVGAGI. This CDR3 is 12 amino acids long. This CDR3 is CASRRSGTEQFF. The CDR3 nucleotides read TGTGCCAGCAGGAGGAGCGGGACTGAGCAGTTCTTC.

The chain joins TRBV4-3 to TRBJ1-1; D unclear. This CDR3 has 13 amino acids. V was cut by 4 bases and J by 11 bases, with 17 bases left in between. Germline assignment: CDR1 LGHNA and CDR2 YSLEER. The CDR3, as DNA: TGCGCCAGCAGCCCGGGCCGGAGGGCCGGGGCTTTCTTT. Translating gives CASSPGRRAGAFF.

The V and J genes are TRBV18 and TRBJ2-1; D not certain. The CDR3 runs 15 residues. V was pared by 8 bases and J by 0 bases, with 14 bases between. The germline gives CDR1 KGHSH, CDR2 LQKENI. CDR3: CASHLARISYNEQFF. DNA for the CDR3: TGTGCCAGCCATCTGGCCAGGATCTCCTACAATGAGCAGTTCTTC.

CDR3 DNA: TGTGCCAGCAGCTCAGGGGTTAACTATGGCTACACCTTC. It yields the protein CASSSGVNYGYTF. The genes are TRBV5-5 and TRBJ1-2; maybe TRBD1 (6 bases). CDR1 is SGHKS and CDR2 is YYEKEE in the germline V gene (reference sequence). This CDR3 comprises 13 residues. Trimming pared 3 bases from V and 1 base from J, leaving 7 bases between.

This rearrangement joins TRBV3-1 (or the pseudogene TRBV3-2) to TRBJ1-2; 7 bases line up with TRBD1. CDR3 length: 15 residues. In germline, CDR1 is LGHDT, CDR2 YNNKEL (reference sequence). Trimming at V came to 2 bases and at J to 0 bases, leaving 3 bases not matched to a gene. CDR3 DNA: TGTGCCAGCAGCCAACACGACAGGGCTAACTATGGCTACACCTTC. Translated, it gives CASSQHDRANYGYTF.

The chain joins TRBV12-5 to TRBJ2-1; 8 bases line up with TRBD2. The CDR3 has 18 amino acids. CDR1 and CDR2 from the germline V gene are LGHNT and FRNRAP. V was pared by 5 bases and J by 0 bases, with 12 bases of the junction left unmatched. This CDR3 reads CASGLPSSGTSSYNEQFF. DNA for the CDR3: TGTGCTAGTGGTCTCCCCTCTTCCGGGACTAGCTCCTACAATGAGCAGTTCTTC.

As concerns this clone: This may come from a read error, since a much larger clone is one base off. The chain combines TRBV7-2 with TRBJ2-2; the D is unclear. V dropped 5 bases and J dropped 1 base, with 8 bases sitting between them. Germline CDR1 and CDR2: SGHTA and FQGNSA. This CDR3 has 14 residues. The CDR3 region is CASSQRQNTGELFF. The CDR3 nucleotides read TGTGCCAGCAGCCAACGACAGAACACCGGGGAGCTGTTTTTT.

The chain carries TRBV27 and TRBJ1-1, with a weak D call TRBD1 (6 bases). Germline-derived CDR1 and CDR2 are MNHEY and SMNVEV (reference sequence). This CDR3 is 14 amino acids long. V lost 6 bases to trimming and J lost 1 base, with 12 bases between them. As DNA, the CDR3 is TGTGCCAGCAGCCTTGTAGGGGGGAACACTGAAGCTTTCTTT. Residues: CASSLVGGNTEAFF.

The chain uses TRBV27 and TRBJ2-6; D perhaps matches TRBD1 (5 bases). V was cut by 5 bases and J by 4 bases, with 12 bases left in between. The length of the CDR3 is 15 residues. Per germline, CDR1 MNHEY and CDR2 SMNVEV (reference sequence). CDR3 nucleotide sequence: TGTGCCAGCAGTCGACAGAATTACGGGGCCAACGTCCTGACTTTC. This encodes CASSRQNYGANVLTF.

The chain links TRBV20-1 to TRBJ2-5; the match to TRBD2 covers 12 bases. Germline assignment: CDR1 DFQATT and CDR2 SNEGSKA (reference sequence). The CDR3 consists of 18 residues. V trimming: 3 bases; J trimming: 0 bases; junction bases outside the gene matches: 11. CDR3 sequence: CSASWPSGRGAYQETQYF. The DNA of the CDR3 is TGCAGTGCTAGTTGGCCTAGCGGGAGGGGGGCGTACCAAGAGACCCAGTACTTC.

The DNA for the CDR3 is TGTGCCAGCAGCCAAGATGGGAGCGGGGGATCCTACAATGAGCAGTTCTTC. Translated: CASSQDGSGGSYNEQFF. The rearrangement links TRBV3-1 (or the pseudogene TRBV3-2) to TRBJ2-1; 8 bases agree with TRBD2. The V gene's germline CDR1 is LGHDT and CDR2 YNNKEL (reference sequence). The CDR3 extends over 17 amino acids. The V segment lost 0 bases and the J segment 1 base; nucleotides outside the gene matches: 5.

The genes are TRBV3-1 (or the pseudogene TRBV3-2) and TRBJ2-1; tentatively, D is TRBD2 (6 bases). The CDR3 covers 13 residues. The germline V and J ends were trimmed by 1 base and 8 bases, with 9 bases remaining between them. Germline values: CDR1 LGHDT, CDR2 YNNKEL (reference sequence). The CDR3 loop reads CASSQAGVDEQFF. CDR3 DNA: TGTGCCAGCAGCCAAGCGGGGGTGGATGAGCAGTTCTTC.

The J gene is TRBJ2-1, the V gene TRBV29-1; TRBD2 matches 10 bases. Germline V lookup: CDR1 SQVTM, CDR2 ANQGSEA. The CDR3 has 14 amino acids. V shed 8 bases, J shed 9 bases, and the junction held 13 bases outside the gene matches. CDR3 DNA: TGCAGCATGGCGGCTAGCGGGAGCGTGGGTGAGCAGTTCTTC. Translated, it gives CSMAASGSVGEQFF.

The genes are TRBV6-5 and TRBJ1-1; 7 bases line up with TRBD1. This CDR3 is built from 13 residues. With 6 bases clipped from V and 4 bases from J, the junction kept 5 bases outside the gene matches. CDR1 and CDR2 from the germline V gene are MNHEY and SVGAGI. The CDR3 spells CASSSGGFTEAFF. The CDR3 DNA is TGTGCCAGCAGCTCAGGGGGGTTCACTGAAGCTTTCTTT.

J is TRBJ1-1 and V is TRBV7-9; 7 bases map to TRBD1. V shed 1 base, J shed 2 bases, and the junction held 4 bases outside the gene matches. The CDR3 consists of 15 residues. Germline V lookup: CDR1 SEHNR, CDR2 FQNEAQ (reference sequence). CDR3 DNA: TGTGCCAGCAGCTTAGTAGAGGGGGCAAACACTGAAGCTTTCTTT. This sequence encodes CASSLVEGANTEAFF.

V gene TRBV19 combines with J gene TRBJ2-3, with D tentatively TRBD1 (6 bases). The CDR3 consists of 15 residues. Germline V lookup: CDR1 LNHDA, CDR2 SQIVND (reference sequence). The V and J ends lost 5 bases and 5 bases respectively, with 17 bases between them. The CDR3, as DNA: TGTGCCAGTAGTGGCGACAGGACAAGTGGAGATACGCAGTATTTT. Its translation is CASSGDRTSGDTQYF.

V is TRBV28 and J is TRBJ2-5; D unclear. The V end was cut by 2 bases, the J end by 2 bases, with 6 bases between. Germline values: CDR1 MDHEN, CDR2 SYDVKM. CDR3 length: 13 residues. CDR3 DNA sequence: TGTGCCAGCAGTTTAATAACACAAGAGACCCAGTACTTC. Its protein is CASSLITQETQYF.

The chain combines TRBV27 with TRBJ1-6; D gene ambiguous. Germline CDR1 and CDR2: MNHEY and SMNVEV (reference sequence). The CDR3 extends over 13 amino acids. The V and J ends lost 6 bases and 11 bases respectively, with 14 bases between them. CDR3 loop: CASSNYRWAPLHF. The DNA of the CDR3 is TGTGCCAGCAGCAACTACCGGTGGGCACCCCTCCACTTT.

The rearrangement links TRBV7-9 to TRBJ2-7; 9 positions match TRBD1. The CDR3 has 15 amino acids. V dropped 1 base and J dropped 3; count of bases not matched to a gene: 4. The germline V gene encodes CDR1 SEHNR and CDR2 FQNEAQ (reference sequence). CDR3 bases: TGTGCCAGCAGCTTAGGGACAGGGGTTAACTACGAGCAGTACTTC. The encoded protein is CASSLGTGVNYEQYF.

The chain combines TRBV30 with TRBJ1-6; 8 nucleotides line up with TRBD1. This CDR3 comprises 17 residues. From germline, CDR1 is GTSNPN and CDR2 SVGIG (reference sequence). The ends lost 1 base at V and 6 bases at J; junction bases unmatched: 11. CDR3 nucleotide sequence: TGTGCCTGGAGTGCCGGGACAGGAATATCTCTTAATTCACCCCTCCACTTT. Translated: CAWSAGTGISLNSPLHF.

The chain is built from TRBV2 and TRBJ1-4, with 10 bases that match TRBD1. Trimming cost V 7 bases and J 4 bases; bases outside gene matches: 3. Germline assignment: CDR1 SNHLY and CDR2 FYNNEI. The CDR3 has 14 residues. The CDR3 here is CASTRDRGNEKLFF. The CDR3 DNA follows: TGTGCCAGCACCAGGGACAGGGGTAATGAAAAACTGTTTTTT.

The chain recombines TRBV19 with TRBJ1-1; no clear D gene. Germline V gives CDR1 LNHDA, CDR2 SQIVND (reference sequence). The CDR3 runs to 14 residues. V shed 2 bases and J shed 6 bases, with 13 bases lying between them. The CDR3 DNA follows: TGTGCCAGTAGTATATACGACGGGAGGGCTGAAGCTTTCTTT. Its protein product is CASSIYDGRAEAFF.

The rearrangement joins TRBV28 to TRBJ1-3; TRBD1 matches 7 bases. The CDR3 covers 12 residues. After removal of 10 bases from V and 4 bases from J, the junction contained 4 bases not matched to a gene. Germline V gene lookup returns CDR1 MDHEN and CDR2 SYDVKM. In DNA form, the CDR3 reads TGTGCCACCTCGACAGGGGGAAACACCATATATTTT. It encodes CATSTGGNTIYF.

CDR3 loop: CASSFLSSGRGNEQFF. In DNA form, the CDR3 reads TGTGCCAGCAGCTTTTTATCTAGCGGGAGGGGTAATGAGCAGTTCTTC. The J gene is TRBJ2-1, the V gene TRBV7-9, with TRBD2 identical over 12 bases. The CDR3 runs to 16 residues. The germline CDR1 and CDR2 sequences are SEHNR and FQNEAQ (reference sequence). V was clipped by 3 bases and J by 7 bases; unmatched bases: 7.

V gene TRBV6-5 combines with J gene TRBJ2-5; 7 bases align to TRBD1. V shed 2 bases, J shed 1 base, and the junction held 7 bases outside the gene matches. The germline gives CDR1 MNHEY, CDR2 SVGAGI. The CDR3 has 16 amino acids. The CDR3 bases are TGTGCCAGCAGTTACGGTTGGGGACAGTCCCAAGAGACCCAGTACTTC. Translated: CASSYGWGQSQETQYF.

This clone appeared a single time. The chain recombines TRBV30 with TRBJ1-5, with D possibly TRBD1 on 6 matching bases. Germline V gives CDR1 GTSNPN, CDR2 SVGIG (reference sequence). The CDR3 is 12 amino acids. V lost 5 bases and J lost 6, with 11 bases in between. The CDR3 region is CAWAGAGQPQHF. The CDR3 DNA sequence: TGTGCCTGGGCAGGGGCAGGTCAGCCCCAGCATTTT.